Listed below are T cell receptor beta chains from one sample, sequenced in a study of blood T cells in healthy people across ages. TCRdb redid the calling of the 5' RACE reads with MiXCR, one entry per CDR3 protein. The profile shows around 990,000 distinct CDR3 sequences, 35% to 40% of them singletons. Sample: blood. These receptors originate from a man between 18 and 35 years old in good health. The CDR3 runs from the conserved cysteine through the conserved F or W. D genes are given only for firm matches. Expanded clones get a size class; other rows say once, few or many, or leave the size out.

V gene: TRBV24-1
clone size: -
D gene: TRBD2
J gene: TRBJ2-5
CDR3 protein: CATSDLRAGQETQYF
CDR3 DNA: TGTGCCACCAGTGATTTACGAGCGGGGCAAGAGACCCAGTACTTC

V gene: TRBV10-3
clone size: -
D gene: -
J gene: TRBJ2-1
CDR3 protein: CAISESAGVSNNEQFF
CDR3 DNA: TGTGCCATCAGTGAGTCGGCAGGGGTCTCCAACAATGAGCAGTTCTTC

V gene: TRBV7-2
clone size: -
D gene: TRBD2
J gene: TRBJ2-3
CDR3 protein: CASSLVLAGGPGDTQYF
CDR3 DNA: TGTGCCAGCAGCTTAGTACTAGCGGGGGGGCCTGGAGATACGCAGTATTTT

V gene: TRBV4-3
clone size: few
D gene: -
J gene: TRBJ2-5
CDR3 protein: CASSQDVQGQPYF
CDR3 DNA: TGCGCCAGCAGCCAAGACGTCCAGGGGCAACCGTACTTC

V gene: TRBV9
clone size: few
D gene: TRBD2
J gene: TRBJ2-3
CDR3 protein: CASSWRGSSTDTQYF
CDR3 DNA: TGTGCCAGCAGCTGGCGGGGGTCCAGCACAGATACGCAGTATTTT

V gene: TRBV7-3
clone size: few
D gene: TRBD1
J gene: TRBJ2-3
CDR3 protein: CASSLWDRNTDTQYF
CDR3 DNA: TGTGCCAGCAGCCTGTGGGACAGGAACACAGATACGCAGTATTTT

V gene: TRBV9
clone size: -
D gene: TRBD1
J gene: TRBJ2-1
CDR3 protein: CASSVGVGQGANEQFF
CDR3 DNA: TGTGCCAGCAGCGTAGGGGTGGGACAGGGGGCGAATGAGCAGTTCTTC

V gene: TRBV18
clone size: few
D gene: -
J gene: TRBJ2-3
CDR3 protein: CASSPLMDTQYF
CDR3 DNA: TGTGCCAGCTCACCACTGATGGATACGCAGTATTTT

V gene: TRBV6-2/TRBV6-3
clone size: -
D gene: -
J gene: TRBJ2-7
CDR3 protein: CASEGISSYNEQYF
CDR3 DNA: TGTGCCAGCGAGGGCATTAGCTCCTACAATGAGCAGTACTTC

V gene: TRBV9
clone size: -
D gene: TRBD2
J gene: TRBJ2-1
CDR3 protein: CASSPRGREVWHEQFF
CDR3 DNA: TGTGCCAGCAGCCCCCGGGGGCGGGAGGTTTGGCATGAGCAGTTCTTC

V gene: TRBV20-1
clone size: -
D gene: TRBD1
J gene: TRBJ1-4
CDR3 protein: CRGSERTGIVSNEKLFF
CDR3 DNA: TGCAGGGGAAGCGAAAGGACAGGGATAGTGTCTAATGAAAAACTGTTTTTT

V gene: TRBV12-3/TRBV12-4
clone size: few
D gene: -
J gene: TRBJ1-2
CDR3 protein: CASTSGGIHGYTF
CDR3 DNA: TGTGCCAGCACCTCGGGAGGGATCCATGGCTACACCTTC

V gene: TRBV5-1
clone size: many
D gene: -
J gene: TRBJ2-1
CDR3 protein: CASSLGQSSYNEQFF
CDR3 DNA: TGTGCCAGCAGCCTCGGACAGAGCTCCTACAATGAGCAGTTCTTC

V gene: TRBV6-2/TRBV6-3
clone size: -
D gene: TRBD1
J gene: TRBJ1-1
CDR3 protein: CASGFFPRTGVRDTEAFF
CDR3 DNA: TGTGCCAGCGGATTTTTCCCCAGGACAGGGGTAAGAGACACTGAAGCTTTCTTT

V gene: TRBV25-1
clone size: -
D gene: TRBD1
J gene: TRBJ1-2
CDR3 protein: CASTDIQGGYTF
CDR3 DNA: TGTGCCAGCACTGATATACAGGGGGGCTACACCTTC

V gene: TRBV20-1
clone size: many
D gene: -
J gene: TRBJ2-1
CDR3 protein: CSARDMRTTSWEQFF
CDR3 DNA: TGCAGTGCTAGAGATATGAGGACTACCAGCTGGGAGCAGTTCTTC

V gene: TRBV7-2
clone size: few
D gene: TRBD1
J gene: TRBJ2-5
CDR3 protein: CASSLSRGHPETQYF
CDR3 DNA: TGTGCCAGCAGCTTATCCAGGGGGCACCCCGAGACCCAGTACTTC

V gene: TRBV21-1
clone size: -
D gene: -
J gene: TRBJ2-3
CDR3 protein: CASSKWDVNSTDTQYF
CDR3 DNA: TGTGCCAGCAGCAAATGGGACGTGAATAGCACAGATACGCAGTATTTT

V gene: TRBV12-3/TRBV12-4
clone size: -
D gene: -
J gene: TRBJ1-2
CDR3 protein: CASSSNTQVYGYTF
CDR3 DNA: TGTGCCAGCAGTTCGAACACGCAAGTCTATGGCTACACCTTC

V gene: TRBV5-1
clone size: -
D gene: -
J gene: TRBJ2-1
CDR3 protein: CASSLGQTPYNEQFF
CDR3 DNA: TGCGCCAGCAGCTTGGGTCAAACACCGTACAATGAGCAGTTCTTC

V gene: TRBV6-2/TRBV6-3
clone size: -
D gene: -
J gene: TRBJ2-6
CDR3 protein: CASRRFSGANVLTF
CDR3 DNA: TGTGCCAGCCGTCGGTTCTCTGGGGCCAACGTCCTGACTTTC

V gene: TRBV12-3/TRBV12-4
clone size: -
D gene: TRBD1
J gene: TRBJ1-2
CDR3 protein: CASSYPGGIYGYTF
CDR3 DNA: TGTGCCAGCAGTTACCCAGGGGGCATCTATGGCTACACCTTC

V gene: TRBV12-3/TRBV12-4
clone size: -
D gene: -
J gene: TRBJ1-6
CDR3 protein: CASSPKPNSPLHF
CDR3 DNA: TGTGCCAGCAGTCCCAAGCCTAATTCACCCCTCCACTTT

V gene: TRBV18
clone size: -
D gene: -
J gene: TRBJ2-3
CDR3 protein: CASSPLEGTHTQYF
CDR3 DNA: TGTGCCAGCTCACCACTGGAGGGGACCCATACGCAGTATTTT

V gene: TRBV20-1
clone size: -
D gene: TRBD1
J gene: TRBJ1-5
CDR3 protein: CSAPQGAGNQPQHF
CDR3 DNA: TGCAGTGCTCCCCAGGGGGCAGGCAATCAGCCCCAGCATTTT

V gene: TRBV10-3
clone size: -
D gene: -
J gene: TRBJ1-5
CDR3 protein: CAIKEAGNQPQHF
CDR3 DNA: TGTGCCATCAAGGAGGCGGGCAATCAGCCCCAGCATTTT

V gene: TRBV2
clone size: -
D gene: -
J gene: TRBJ1-6
CDR3 protein: CASSETGPSPLHF
CDR3 DNA: TGTGCCAGCAGTGAGACAGGCCCTTCACCCCTCCACTTT

V gene: TRBV9
clone size: few
D gene: -
J gene: TRBJ2-1
CDR3 protein: CASSIGTLQDEQFF
CDR3 DNA: TGTGCCAGCAGCATAGGGACCCTTCAGGATGAGCAGTTCTTC

V gene: TRBV6-2/TRBV6-3
clone size: few
D gene: -
J gene: TRBJ2-5
CDR3 protein: CASSYPSGRQETQYF
CDR3 DNA: TGTGCCAGCAGTTACCCTTCGGGGAGGCAAGAGACCCAGTACTTC

V gene: TRBV27
clone size: few
D gene: -
J gene: TRBJ1-2
CDR3 protein: CASRTTGLGAGYTF
CDR3 DNA: TGTGCCAGCAGGACCACAGGATTAGGGGCTGGCTACACCTTC

V gene: TRBV24-1
clone size: -
D gene: TRBD2
J gene: TRBJ2-5
CDR3 protein: CATSDLTSGGLETQYF
CDR3 DNA: TGTGCCACCAGTGACCTGACTAGCGGGGGTCTAGAGACCCAGTACTTC

V gene: TRBV20-1
clone size: -
D gene: TRBD2
J gene: TRBJ2-3
CDR3 protein: CRLAGSTDTQYF
CDR3 DNA: TGCAGATTAGCGGGGAGCACAGATACGCAGTATTTT

V gene: TRBV20-1
clone size: few
D gene: TRBD2
J gene: TRBJ2-3
CDR3 protein: CSARGAGGRASTDTQYF
CDR3 DNA: TGCAGTGCTAGAGGGGCGGGGGGGCGTGCTAGCACAGATACGCAGTATTTT

V gene: TRBV6-2/TRBV6-3
clone size: -
D gene: TRBD2
J gene: TRBJ2-1
CDR3 protein: CASSYPTSGGTSYNEQFF
CDR3 DNA: TGTGCCAGCAGTTATCCGACTAGCGGGGGAACCTCCTACAATGAGCAGTTCTTC

V gene: TRBV12-3/TRBV12-4
clone size: -
D gene: -
J gene: TRBJ1-6
CDR3 protein: CASTRRGPLHF
CDR3 DNA: TGTGCCAGCACTCGTCGTGGACCCCTCCACTTT

V gene: TRBV6-5
clone size: -
D gene: TRBD2
J gene: TRBJ2-1
CDR3 protein: CASSFEAGGPNNEQFF
CDR3 DNA: TGTGCCAGCAGTTTTGAAGCGGGGGGGCCGAACAATGAGCAGTTCTTC

V gene: TRBV28
clone size: -
D gene: -
J gene: TRBJ1-1
CDR3 protein: CASRMGGAHTEAFF
CDR3 DNA: TGTGCCAGCAGGATGGGGGGGGCACACACTGAAGCTTTCTTT

V gene: TRBV25-1
clone size: once
D gene: -
J gene: TRBJ2-3
CDR3 protein: CAGNTIAQHGTDTQYF
CDR3 DNA: TGTGCCGGCAATACGATCGCCCAGCATGGGACAGATACGCAGTATTTT

V gene: TRBV12-3/TRBV12-4
clone size: once
D gene: -
J gene: TRBJ2-7
CDR3 protein: CASSLGGVKYF
CDR3 DNA: TGTGCCAGCAGTTTAGGGGGCGTTAAGTACTTC

V gene: TRBV29-1
clone size: many
D gene: TRBD1
J gene: TRBJ1-2
CDR3 protein: CSVGTGENYGYTF
CDR3 DNA: TGCAGCGTCGGGACAGGGGAAAACTATGGCTACACCTTC

V gene: TRBV7-9
clone size: -
D gene: -
J gene: TRBJ1-1
CDR3 protein: CASSSDTLEAFF
CDR3 DNA: TGTGCCAGCAGTTCGGACACGCTGGAAGCTTTCTTT

V gene: TRBV3-1
clone size: -
D gene: -
J gene: TRBJ2-1
CDR3 protein: CASWGGYNEQFF
CDR3 DNA: TGTGCCAGCTGGGGCGGTTACAATGAGCAGTTCTTC

V gene: TRBV6-2/TRBV6-3
clone size: -
D gene: TRBD2
J gene: TRBJ2-5
CDR3 protein: CASSPSGLAGVYF
CDR3 DNA: TGTGCCAGCAGTCCCTCCGGACTAGCGGGGGTGTACTTC

V gene: TRBV24-1
clone size: -
D gene: -
J gene: TRBJ2-1
CDR3 protein: CATSFGNEQFF
CDR3 DNA: TGTGCCACCAGTTTCGGGAATGAGCAGTTCTTC

V gene: TRBV20-1
clone size: -
D gene: -
J gene: TRBJ2-5
CDR3 protein: CSARVEETQETQYF
CDR3 DNA: TGCAGTGCTAGAGTGGAGGAGACACAAGAGACCCAGTACTTC

V gene: TRBV5-1
clone size: -
D gene: -
J gene: TRBJ2-5
CDR3 protein: CASSLSALATHPETQYF
CDR3 DNA: TGCGCCAGCAGCTTGTCAGCTTTGGCCACTCACCCAGAGACCCAGTACTTC

V gene: TRBV5-5
clone size: -
D gene: TRBD1
J gene: TRBJ1-5
CDR3 protein: CASSFGQGGLGNQPQHF
CDR3 DNA: TGTGCCAGCAGCTTTGGACAGGGCGGGTTGGGTAATCAGCCCCAGCATTTT

V gene: TRBV28
clone size: -
D gene: -
J gene: TRBJ1-5
CDR3 protein: CASRVGQHSNQPQHF
CDR3 DNA: TGTGCCAGTAGGGTAGGGCAGCACAGCAATCAGCCCCAGCATTTT

V gene: TRBV4-2
clone size: many
D gene: -
J gene: TRBJ2-7
CDR3 protein: CASSQDEDSYEQYF
CDR3 DNA: TGTGCCAGCAGCCAAGATGAGGACTCTTACGAGCAGTACTTC

V gene: TRBV29-1
clone size: -
D gene: -
J gene: TRBJ1-1
CDR3 protein: CSVRDSDTEAFF
CDR3 DNA: TGCAGCGTCAGAGACAGCGACACTGAAGCTTTCTTT

V gene: TRBV19
clone size: few
D gene: -
J gene: TRBJ1-5
CDR3 protein: CASSMEGYNQPQHF
CDR3 DNA: TGTGCCAGTAGTATGGAGGGTTACAATCAGCCCCAGCATTTT

V gene: TRBV27
clone size: -
D gene: TRBD1
J gene: TRBJ2-7
CDR3 protein: CAGSLGQGFYEQYF
CDR3 DNA: TGTGCCGGCAGTCTAGGACAGGGATTCTACGAGCAGTACTTC

V gene: TRBV15
clone size: few
D gene: -
J gene: TRBJ2-1
CDR3 protein: CATSRDPRGRNNEQFF
CDR3 DNA: TGTGCCACCAGCAGAGATCCAAGAGGTCGGAACAATGAGCAGTTCTTC

V gene: TRBV29-1
clone size: few
D gene: -
J gene: TRBJ2-7
CDR3 protein: CSVKGYGPKEAYEQYF
CDR3 DNA: TGCAGCGTTAAAGGTTATGGGCCAAAGGAAGCCTACGAGCAGTACTTC

V gene: TRBV2
clone size: -
D gene: -
J gene: TRBJ1-1
CDR3 protein: CASAERRGDGNTEAFF
CDR3 DNA: TGTGCCAGCGCCGAAAGGCGGGGGGACGGGAACACTGAAGCTTTCTTT